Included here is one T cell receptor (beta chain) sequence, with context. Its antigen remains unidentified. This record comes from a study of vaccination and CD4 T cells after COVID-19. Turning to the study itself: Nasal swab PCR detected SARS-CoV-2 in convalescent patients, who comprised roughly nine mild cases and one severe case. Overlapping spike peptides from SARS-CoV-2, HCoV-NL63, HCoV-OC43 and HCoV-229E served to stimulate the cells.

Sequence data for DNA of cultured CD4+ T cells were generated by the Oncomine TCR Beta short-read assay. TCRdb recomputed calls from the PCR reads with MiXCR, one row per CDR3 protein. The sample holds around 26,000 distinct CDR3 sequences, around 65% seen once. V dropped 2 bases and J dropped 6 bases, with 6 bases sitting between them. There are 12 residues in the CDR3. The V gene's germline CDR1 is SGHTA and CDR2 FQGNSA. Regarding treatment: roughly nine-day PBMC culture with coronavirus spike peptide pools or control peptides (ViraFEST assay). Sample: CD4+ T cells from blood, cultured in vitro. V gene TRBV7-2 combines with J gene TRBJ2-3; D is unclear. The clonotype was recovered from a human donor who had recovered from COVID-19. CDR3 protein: CASSLMVDTQYF. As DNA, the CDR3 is TGTGCCAGCAGCTTAATGGTGGATACGCAGTATTTT.